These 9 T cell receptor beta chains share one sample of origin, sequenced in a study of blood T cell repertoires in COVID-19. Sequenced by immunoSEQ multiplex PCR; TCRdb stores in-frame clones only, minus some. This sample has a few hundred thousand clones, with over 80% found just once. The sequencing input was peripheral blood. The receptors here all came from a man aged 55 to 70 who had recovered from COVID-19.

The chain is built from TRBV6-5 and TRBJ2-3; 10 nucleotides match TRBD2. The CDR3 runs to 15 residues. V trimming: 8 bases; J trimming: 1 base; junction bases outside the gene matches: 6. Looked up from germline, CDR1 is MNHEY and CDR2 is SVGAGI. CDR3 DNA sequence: TGTGCCAGCTCTCTAGCGGGAGTGGGCACAGATACGCAGTATTTT. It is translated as CASSLAGVGTDTQYF.

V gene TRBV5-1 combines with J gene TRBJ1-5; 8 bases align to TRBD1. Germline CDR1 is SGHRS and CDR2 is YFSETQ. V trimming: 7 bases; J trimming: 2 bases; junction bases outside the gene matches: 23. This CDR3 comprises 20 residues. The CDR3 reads CASDTGGRCLPTEGNQPQHF. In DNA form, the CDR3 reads TGCGCCAGCGACACAGGGGGGCGGTGCCTCCCCACGGAGGGCAATCAGCCCCAGCATTTT.

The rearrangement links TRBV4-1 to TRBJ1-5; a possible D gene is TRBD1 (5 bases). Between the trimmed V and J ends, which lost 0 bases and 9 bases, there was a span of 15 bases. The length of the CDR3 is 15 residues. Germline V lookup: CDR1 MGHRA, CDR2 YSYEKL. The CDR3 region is CASSQEWGVRVPQHF. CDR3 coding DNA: TGCGCCAGCAGCCAAGAATGGGGGGTCAGGGTGCCCCAGCATTTT.

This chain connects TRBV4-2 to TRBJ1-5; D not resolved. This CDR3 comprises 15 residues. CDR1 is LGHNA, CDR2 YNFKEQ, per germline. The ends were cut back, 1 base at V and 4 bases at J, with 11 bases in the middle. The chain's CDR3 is CASSQGPGTNQPQHF. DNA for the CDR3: TGTGCCAGCAGCCAAGGTCCAGGAACAAATCAGCCCCAGCATTTT.

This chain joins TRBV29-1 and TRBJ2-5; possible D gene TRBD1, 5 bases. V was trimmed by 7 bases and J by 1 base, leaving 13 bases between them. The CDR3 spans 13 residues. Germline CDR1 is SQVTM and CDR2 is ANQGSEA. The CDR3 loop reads CSARQTSQETQYF. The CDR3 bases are TGCAGCGCCAGACAGACGAGCCAAGAGACCCAGTACTTC.

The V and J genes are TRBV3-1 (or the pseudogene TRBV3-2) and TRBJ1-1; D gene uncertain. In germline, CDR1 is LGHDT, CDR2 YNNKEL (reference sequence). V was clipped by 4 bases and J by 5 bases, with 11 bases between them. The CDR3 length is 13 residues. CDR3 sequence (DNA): TGTGCCAGCAGCCTGGGAGACTATACTGAAGCTTTCTTT. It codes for CASSLGDYTEAFF.

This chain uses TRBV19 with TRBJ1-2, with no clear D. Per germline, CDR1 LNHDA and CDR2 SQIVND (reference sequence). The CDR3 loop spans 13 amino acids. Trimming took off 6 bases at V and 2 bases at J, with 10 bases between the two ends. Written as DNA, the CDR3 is TGTGCCAGTAGGCTGGGCGCGAACTATGGCTACACCTTC. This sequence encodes CASRLGANYGYTF.

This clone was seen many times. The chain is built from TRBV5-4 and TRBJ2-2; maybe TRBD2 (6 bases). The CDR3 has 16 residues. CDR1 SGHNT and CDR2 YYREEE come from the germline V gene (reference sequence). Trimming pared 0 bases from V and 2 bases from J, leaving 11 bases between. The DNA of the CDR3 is TGTGCCAGCAGCTTGGATCGGGACTTTAACACCGGGGAGCTGTTTTTT. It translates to CASSLDRDFNTGELFF.

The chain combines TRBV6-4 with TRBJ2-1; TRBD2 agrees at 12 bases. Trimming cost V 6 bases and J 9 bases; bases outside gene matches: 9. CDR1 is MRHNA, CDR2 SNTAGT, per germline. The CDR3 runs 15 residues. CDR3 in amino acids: CASSQSSGGASEQFF. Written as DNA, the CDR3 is TGTGCCAGCAGCCAATCTAGCGGGGGGGCGAGTGAGCAGTTCTTC.